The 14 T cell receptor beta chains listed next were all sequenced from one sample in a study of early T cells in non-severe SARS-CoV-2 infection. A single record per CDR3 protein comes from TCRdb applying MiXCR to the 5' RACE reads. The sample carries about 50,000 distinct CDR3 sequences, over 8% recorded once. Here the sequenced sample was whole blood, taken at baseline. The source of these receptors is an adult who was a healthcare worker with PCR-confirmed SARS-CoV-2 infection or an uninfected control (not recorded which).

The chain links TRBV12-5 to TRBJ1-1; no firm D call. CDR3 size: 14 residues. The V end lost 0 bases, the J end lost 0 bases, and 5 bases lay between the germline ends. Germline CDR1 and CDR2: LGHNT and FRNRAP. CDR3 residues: CASGLVRVNTEAFF. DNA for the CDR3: TGTGCTAGTGGTTTGGTACGTGTGAACACTGAAGCTTTCTTT.

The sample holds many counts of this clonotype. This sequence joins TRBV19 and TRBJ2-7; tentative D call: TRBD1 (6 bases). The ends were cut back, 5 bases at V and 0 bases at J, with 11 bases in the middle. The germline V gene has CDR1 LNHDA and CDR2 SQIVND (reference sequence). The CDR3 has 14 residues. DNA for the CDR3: TGTGCCAGTAGTCAAGACAGGAGCTCCTACGAGCAGTACTTC. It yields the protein CASSQDRSSYEQYF.

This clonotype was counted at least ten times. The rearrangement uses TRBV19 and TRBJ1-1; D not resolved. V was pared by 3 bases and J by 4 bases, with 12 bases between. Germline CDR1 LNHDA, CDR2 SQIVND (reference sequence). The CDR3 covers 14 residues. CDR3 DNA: TGTGCCAGTAGTATTGGGCAATTTGTCACTGAAGCTTTCTTT. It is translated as CASSIGQFVTEAFF.

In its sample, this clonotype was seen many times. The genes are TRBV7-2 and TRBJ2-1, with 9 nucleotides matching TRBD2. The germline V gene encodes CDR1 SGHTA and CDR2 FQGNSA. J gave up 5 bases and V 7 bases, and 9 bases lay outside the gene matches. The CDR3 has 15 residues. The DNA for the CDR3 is TGTGCCAGCATGAAATCGTCTAGCGGGAACAATGAGCAGTTCTTC. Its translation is CASMKSSSGNNEQFF.

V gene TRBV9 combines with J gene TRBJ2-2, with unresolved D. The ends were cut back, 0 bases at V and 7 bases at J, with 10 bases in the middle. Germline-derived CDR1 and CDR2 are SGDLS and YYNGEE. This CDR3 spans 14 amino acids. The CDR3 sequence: CASSVDRSRGELFF. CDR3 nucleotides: TGTGCCAGCAGCGTAGACCGGTCCCGCGGGGAGCTGTTTTTT.

This chain's CDR3 is CAWSPEERQPQHF. The CDR3 DNA sequence: TGTGCCTGGAGCCCGGAAGAGCGGCAGCCCCAGCATTTT. This chain uses TRBV30 with TRBJ1-5; D gene ambiguous. The CDR3 is made up of 13 amino acids. Germline-derived CDR1 and CDR2 are GTSNPN and SVGIG (reference sequence). V was trimmed by 3 bases and J by 7 bases, leaving 13 bases between them.

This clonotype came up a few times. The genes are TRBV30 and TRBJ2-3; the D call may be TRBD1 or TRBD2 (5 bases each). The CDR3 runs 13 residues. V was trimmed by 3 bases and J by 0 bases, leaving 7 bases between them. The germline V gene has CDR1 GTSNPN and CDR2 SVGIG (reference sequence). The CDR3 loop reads CAWRGRSTDTQYF. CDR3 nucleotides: TGTGCCTGGAGGGGACGGAGCACAGATACGCAGTATTTT.

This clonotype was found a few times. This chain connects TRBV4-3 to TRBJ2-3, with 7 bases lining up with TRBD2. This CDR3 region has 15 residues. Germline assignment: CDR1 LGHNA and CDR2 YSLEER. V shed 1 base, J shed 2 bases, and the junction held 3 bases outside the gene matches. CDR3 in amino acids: CASSQGDYHTDTQYF. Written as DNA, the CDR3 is TGCGCCAGCAGCCAAGGGGACTACCACACAGATACGCAGTATTTT.

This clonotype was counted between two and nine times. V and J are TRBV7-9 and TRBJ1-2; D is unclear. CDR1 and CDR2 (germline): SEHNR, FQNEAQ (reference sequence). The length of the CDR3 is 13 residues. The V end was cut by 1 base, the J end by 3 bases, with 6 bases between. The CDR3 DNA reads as TGTGCCAGCAGCTTAGGTGATGACTATGGCTACACCTTC. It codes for CASSLGDDYGYTF.

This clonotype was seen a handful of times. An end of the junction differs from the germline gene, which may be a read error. Here the CDR3 reads CASSRTGTQYF. CDR3 bases: TGTGCCAGCAGCCGGACAGGTACGCAGTATTTT. The chain recombines TRBV2 with TRBJ2-3; 7 bases are a match to TRBD1. Germline CDR1 and CDR2: SNHLY and FYNNEI. There are 11 residues in the CDR3.

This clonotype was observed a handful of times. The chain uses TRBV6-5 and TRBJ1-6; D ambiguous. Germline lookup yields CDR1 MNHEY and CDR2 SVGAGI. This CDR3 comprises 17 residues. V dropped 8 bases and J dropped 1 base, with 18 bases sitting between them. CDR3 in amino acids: CASRVRISLSYNSPLHF. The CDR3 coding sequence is TGTGCCAGCCGTGTTCGGATCTCTTTGTCCTATAATTCACCCCTCCACTTT.

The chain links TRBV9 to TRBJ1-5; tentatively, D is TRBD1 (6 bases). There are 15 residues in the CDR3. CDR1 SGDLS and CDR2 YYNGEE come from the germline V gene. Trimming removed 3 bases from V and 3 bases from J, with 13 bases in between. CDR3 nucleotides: TGTGCCAGCAGCGAGGCAGGGGCAACCAATCAGCCCCAGCATTTT. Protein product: CASSEAGATNQPQHF.

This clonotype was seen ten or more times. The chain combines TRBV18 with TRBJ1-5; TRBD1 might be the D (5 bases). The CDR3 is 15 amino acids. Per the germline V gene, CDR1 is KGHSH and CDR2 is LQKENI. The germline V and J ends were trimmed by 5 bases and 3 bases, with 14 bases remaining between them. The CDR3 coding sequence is TGTGCCAGCTCATTATCGGGACGGATCAATCAGCCCCAGCATTTT. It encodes CASSLSGRINQPQHF.

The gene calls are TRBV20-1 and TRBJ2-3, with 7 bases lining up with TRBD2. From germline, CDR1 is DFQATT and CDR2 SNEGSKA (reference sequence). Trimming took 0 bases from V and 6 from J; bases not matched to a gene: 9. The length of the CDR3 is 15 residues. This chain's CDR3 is CSARDPGLVRDTQYF. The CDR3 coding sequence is TGCAGTGCTAGAGACCCTGGACTAGTAAGGGATACGCAGTATTTT.